The source of this TCR beta chain is a study of identical twins. TCRdb fed the 5' RACE reads into MiXCR, producing one record per CDR3 protein. The sample records 1.5 million to 2 million distinct CDR3 sequences, around 29% being singletons. Trimming took 5 bases from V and 13 from J, leaving 18 bases between them. The CDR3 is 13 amino acids. Per the germline V gene, CDR1 is LNHDA and CDR2 is SQIVND (reference sequence). General study results and limits: Insertions were reduced in abundant cord blood beta clonotypes but not in memory repertoires. Models, which agreed with sharing between unrelated individuals, nonetheless underestimated the out-of-frame TCR alpha sharing seen in monozygotic twins. Instead of following the same donors, the conclusions were based on cross-sectional statistical analysis.

This clonotype was seen only once. Its antigen remains unidentified. The sequenced sample consisted of cord blood. This clonotype originated in a newborn girl in good health. V usage is TRBV19 and J usage is TRBJ2-1; TRBD1 or TRBD2 may be the D gene (5 bases each). The CDR3 bases are TGTGCCAGTAGTTACGAGGGGAGAGAGACCCAGTTCTTC. It translates to CASSYEGRETQFF.